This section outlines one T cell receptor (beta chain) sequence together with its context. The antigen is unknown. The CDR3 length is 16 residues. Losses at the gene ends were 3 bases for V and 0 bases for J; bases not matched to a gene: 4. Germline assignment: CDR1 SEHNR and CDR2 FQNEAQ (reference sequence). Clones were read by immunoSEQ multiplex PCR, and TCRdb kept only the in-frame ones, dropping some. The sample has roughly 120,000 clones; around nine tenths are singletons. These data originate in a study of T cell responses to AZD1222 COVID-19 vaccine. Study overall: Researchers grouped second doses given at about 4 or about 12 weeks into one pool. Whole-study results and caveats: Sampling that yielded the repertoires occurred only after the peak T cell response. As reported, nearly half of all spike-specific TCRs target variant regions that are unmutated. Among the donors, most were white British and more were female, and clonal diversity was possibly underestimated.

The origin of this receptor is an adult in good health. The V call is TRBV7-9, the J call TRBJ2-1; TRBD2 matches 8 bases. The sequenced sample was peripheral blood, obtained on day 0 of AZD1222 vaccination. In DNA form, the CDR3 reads TGTGCCAGCAGCTTTCCAAGCGGGGGCTCCTACAATGAGCAGTTCTTC. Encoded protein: CASSFPSGGSYNEQFF.